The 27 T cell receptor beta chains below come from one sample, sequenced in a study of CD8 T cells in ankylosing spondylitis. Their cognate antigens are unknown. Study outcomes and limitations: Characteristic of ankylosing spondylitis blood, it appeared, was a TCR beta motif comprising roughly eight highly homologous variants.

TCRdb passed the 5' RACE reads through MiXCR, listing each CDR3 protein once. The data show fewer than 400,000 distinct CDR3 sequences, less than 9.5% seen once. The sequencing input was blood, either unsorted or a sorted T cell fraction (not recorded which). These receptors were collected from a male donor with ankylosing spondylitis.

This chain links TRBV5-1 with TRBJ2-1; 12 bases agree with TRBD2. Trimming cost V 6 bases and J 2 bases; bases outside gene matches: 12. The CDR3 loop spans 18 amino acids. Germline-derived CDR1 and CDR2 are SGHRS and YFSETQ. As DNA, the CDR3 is TGCGCCAGCACCTCGCTAGCGGGAGGGAAGAATACCTACAATGAGCAGTTCTTC. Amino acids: CASTSLAGGKNTYNEQFF.

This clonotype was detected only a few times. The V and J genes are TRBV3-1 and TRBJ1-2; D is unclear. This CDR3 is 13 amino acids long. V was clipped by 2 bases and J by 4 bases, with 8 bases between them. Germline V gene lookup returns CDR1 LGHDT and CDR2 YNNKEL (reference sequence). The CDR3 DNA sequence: TGTGCCAGCAGCCAACCGGTGGGCTATGGCTACACCTTC. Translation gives CASSQPVGYGYTF.

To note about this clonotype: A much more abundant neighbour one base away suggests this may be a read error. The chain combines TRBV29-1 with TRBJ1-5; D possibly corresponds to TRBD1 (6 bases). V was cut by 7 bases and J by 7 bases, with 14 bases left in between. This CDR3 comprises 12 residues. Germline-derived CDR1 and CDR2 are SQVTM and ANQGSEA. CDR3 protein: CSAGHLKQPQHF. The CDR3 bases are TGCAGCGCGGGACACCTGAAACAGCCCCAGCATTTT.

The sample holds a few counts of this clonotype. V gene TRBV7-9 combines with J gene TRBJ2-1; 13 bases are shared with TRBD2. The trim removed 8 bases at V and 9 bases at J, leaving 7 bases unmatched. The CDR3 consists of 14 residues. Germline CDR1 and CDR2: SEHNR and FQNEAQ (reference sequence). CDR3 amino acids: CASAGTSGISEQFF. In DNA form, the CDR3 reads TGTGCCAGCGCCGGGACTAGCGGGATAAGTGAGCAGTTCTTC.

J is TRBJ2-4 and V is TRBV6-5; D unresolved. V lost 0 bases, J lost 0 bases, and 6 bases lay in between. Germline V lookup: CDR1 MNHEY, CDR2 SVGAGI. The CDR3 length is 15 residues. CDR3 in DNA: TGTGCCAGCAGTTACTCAGAGCCAGCCAAAAACATTCAGTACTTC. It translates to CASSYSEPAKNIQYF.

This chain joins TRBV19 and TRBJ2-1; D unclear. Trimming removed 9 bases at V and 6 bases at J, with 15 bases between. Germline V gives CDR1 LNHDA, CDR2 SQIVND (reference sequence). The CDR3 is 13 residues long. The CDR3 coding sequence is TGTGCCAGCTCGACTCCCGCAGGCAATGAGCAGTTCTTC. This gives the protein CASSTPAGNEQFF.

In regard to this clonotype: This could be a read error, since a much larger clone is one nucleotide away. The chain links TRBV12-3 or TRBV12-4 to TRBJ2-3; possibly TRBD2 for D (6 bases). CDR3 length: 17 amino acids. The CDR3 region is CARSFRAGWGSTDTQYF. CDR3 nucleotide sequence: TGTGCCCGCAGCTTCCGCGCGGGGTGGGGGAGCACAGATACGCAGTATTTT.

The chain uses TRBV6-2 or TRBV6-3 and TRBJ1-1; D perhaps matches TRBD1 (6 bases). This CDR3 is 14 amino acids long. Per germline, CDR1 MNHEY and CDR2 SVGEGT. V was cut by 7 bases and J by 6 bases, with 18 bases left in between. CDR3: CASTLTRGGAEAFF. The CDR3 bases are TGTGCCAGCACTCTGACCAGGGGAGGCGCTGAAGCTTTCTTT.

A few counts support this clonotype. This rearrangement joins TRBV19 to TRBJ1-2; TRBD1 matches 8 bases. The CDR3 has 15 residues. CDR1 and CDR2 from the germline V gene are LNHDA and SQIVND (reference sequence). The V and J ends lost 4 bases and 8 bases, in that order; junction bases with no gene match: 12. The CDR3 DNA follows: TGTGCCAGTAGTACCCCCCCCGGACAGGGAGGCGGCTACACCTTC. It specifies CASSTPPGQGGGYTF.

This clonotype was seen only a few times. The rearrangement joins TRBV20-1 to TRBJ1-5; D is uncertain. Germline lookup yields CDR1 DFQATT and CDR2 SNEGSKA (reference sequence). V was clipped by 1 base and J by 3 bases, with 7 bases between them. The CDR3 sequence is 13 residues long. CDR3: CSARVQSNQPQHF. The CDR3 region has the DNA TGCAGTGCTAGAGTTCAGTCCAATCAGCCCCAGCATTTT.

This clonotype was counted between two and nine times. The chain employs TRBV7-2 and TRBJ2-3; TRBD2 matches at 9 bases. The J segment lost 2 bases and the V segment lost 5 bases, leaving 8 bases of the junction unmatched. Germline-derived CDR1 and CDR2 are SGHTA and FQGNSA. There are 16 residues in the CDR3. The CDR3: CASSPFPSGATDTQYF. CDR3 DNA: TGTGCCAGCAGCCCTTTTCCTAGCGGGGCCACAGATACGCAGTATTTT.

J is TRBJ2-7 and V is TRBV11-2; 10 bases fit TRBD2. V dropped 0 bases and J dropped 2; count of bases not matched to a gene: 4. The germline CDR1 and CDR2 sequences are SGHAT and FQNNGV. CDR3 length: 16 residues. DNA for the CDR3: TGTGCCAGCAGCTTAGAGGGACTAGCGACCACCTACGAGCAGTACTTC. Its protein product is CASSLEGLATTYEQYF.

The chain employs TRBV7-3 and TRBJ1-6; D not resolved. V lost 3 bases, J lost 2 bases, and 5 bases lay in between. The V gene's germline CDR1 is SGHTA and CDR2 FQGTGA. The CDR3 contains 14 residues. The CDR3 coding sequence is TGTGCCAGCAGCTTCAGCCCCTATAATTCACCCCTCCACTTT. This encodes CASSFSPYNSPLHF.

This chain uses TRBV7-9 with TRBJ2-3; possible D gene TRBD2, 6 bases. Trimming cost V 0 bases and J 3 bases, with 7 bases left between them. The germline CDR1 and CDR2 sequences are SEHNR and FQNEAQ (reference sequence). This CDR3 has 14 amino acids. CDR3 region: CASSLALATDTQYF. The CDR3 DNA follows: TGTGCCAGCAGCTTAGCGCTAGCGACAGATACGCAGTATTTT.

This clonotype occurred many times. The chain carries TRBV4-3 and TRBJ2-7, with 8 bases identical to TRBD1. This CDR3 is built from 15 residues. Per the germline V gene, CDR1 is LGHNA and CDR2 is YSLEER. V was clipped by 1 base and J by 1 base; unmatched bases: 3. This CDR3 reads CASSQGQGWSYEQYF. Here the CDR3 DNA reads TGCGCCAGCAGCCAAGGACAGGGGTGGTCCTACGAGCAGTACTTC.

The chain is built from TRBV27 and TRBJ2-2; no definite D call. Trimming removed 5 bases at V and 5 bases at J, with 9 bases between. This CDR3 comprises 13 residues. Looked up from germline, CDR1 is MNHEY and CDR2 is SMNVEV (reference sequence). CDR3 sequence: CASSLTVTGELFF. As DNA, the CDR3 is TGTGCCAGCAGTCTAACAGTGACCGGGGAGCTGTTTTTT.

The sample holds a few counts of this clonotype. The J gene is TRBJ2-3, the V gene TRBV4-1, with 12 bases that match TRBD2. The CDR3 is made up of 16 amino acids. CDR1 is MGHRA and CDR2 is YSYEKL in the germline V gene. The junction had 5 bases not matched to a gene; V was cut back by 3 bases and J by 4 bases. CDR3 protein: CASSQLAGGFPDTQYF. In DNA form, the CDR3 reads TGCGCCAGCAGCCAGCTAGCGGGAGGGTTCCCAGATACGCAGTATTTT.

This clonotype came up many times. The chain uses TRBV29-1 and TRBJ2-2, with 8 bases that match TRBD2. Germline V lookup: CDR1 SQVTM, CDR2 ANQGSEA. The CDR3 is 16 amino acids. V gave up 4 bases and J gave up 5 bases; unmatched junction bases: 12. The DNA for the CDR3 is TGCAGCGTTGCCGTTGGAGCGGGAGTGCGAACCGGGGAGCTGTTTTTT. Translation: CSVAVGAGVRTGELFF.

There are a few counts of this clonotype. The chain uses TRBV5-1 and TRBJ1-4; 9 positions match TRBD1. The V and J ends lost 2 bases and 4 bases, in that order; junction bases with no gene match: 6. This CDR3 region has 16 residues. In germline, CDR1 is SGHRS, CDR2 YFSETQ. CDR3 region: CASSFGRDRDNEKLFF. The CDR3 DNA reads TGCGCCAGCAGCTTCGGCCGGGACAGGGATAATGAAAAACTGTTTTTT.

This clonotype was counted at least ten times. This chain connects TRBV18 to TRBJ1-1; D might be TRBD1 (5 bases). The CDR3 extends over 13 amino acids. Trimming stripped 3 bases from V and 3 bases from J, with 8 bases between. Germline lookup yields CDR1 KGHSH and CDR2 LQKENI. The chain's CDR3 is CASSPRGDTEAFF. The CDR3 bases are TGTGCCAGCTCACCCCGGGGGGACACTGAAGCTTTCTTT.

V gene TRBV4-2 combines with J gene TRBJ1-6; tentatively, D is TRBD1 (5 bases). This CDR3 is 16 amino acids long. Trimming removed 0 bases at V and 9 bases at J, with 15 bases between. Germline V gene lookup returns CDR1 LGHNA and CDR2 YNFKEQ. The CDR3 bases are TGTGCCAGCAGCCAAGAGCTGCAGGGAGGTGGTTCACCCCTCCACTTT. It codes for CASSQELQGGGSPLHF.

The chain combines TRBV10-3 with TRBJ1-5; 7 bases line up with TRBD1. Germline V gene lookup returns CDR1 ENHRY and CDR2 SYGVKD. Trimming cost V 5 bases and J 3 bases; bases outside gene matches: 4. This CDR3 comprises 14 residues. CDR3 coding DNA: TGTGCCATCAGTAGGGACAGCAACAATCAGCCCCAGCATTTT. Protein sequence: CAISRDSNNQPQHF.

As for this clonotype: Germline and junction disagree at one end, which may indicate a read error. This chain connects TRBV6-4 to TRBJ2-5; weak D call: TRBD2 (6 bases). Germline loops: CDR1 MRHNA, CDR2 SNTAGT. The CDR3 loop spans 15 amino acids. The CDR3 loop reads CASSVQRAPQGTQYF. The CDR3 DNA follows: TGTGCCAGCAGTGTGCAGCGGGCTCCCCAAGGGACCCAGTACTTC.

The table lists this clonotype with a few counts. The CDR3 protein is CASSDERIFSYEQYF. CDR3 in DNA: TGTGCCAGCAGTGACGAGAGAATTTTTAGTTACGAGCAGTACTTC. This chain links TRBV6-1 with TRBJ2-7; no firm D call. This CDR3 is 15 amino acids long. V was trimmed by 3 bases and J by 4 bases, leaving 16 bases between them. Germline V CDR1 and CDR2: MNHNS, SASEGT.

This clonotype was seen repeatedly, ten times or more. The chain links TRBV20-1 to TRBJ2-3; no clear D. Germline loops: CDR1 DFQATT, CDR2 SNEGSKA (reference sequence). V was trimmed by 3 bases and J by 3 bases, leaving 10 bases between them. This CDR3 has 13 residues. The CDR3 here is CSARYRLTDTQYF. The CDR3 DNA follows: TGCAGTGCTAGGTACCGACTTACAGATACGCAGTATTTT.

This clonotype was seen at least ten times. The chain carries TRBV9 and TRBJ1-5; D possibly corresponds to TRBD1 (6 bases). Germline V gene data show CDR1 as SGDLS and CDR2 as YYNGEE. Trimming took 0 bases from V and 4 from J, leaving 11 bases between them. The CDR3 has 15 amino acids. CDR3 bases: TGTGCCAGCAGCGTAGAGGCAGGGGCAAATCAGCCCCAGCATTTT. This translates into CASSVEAGANQPQHF.

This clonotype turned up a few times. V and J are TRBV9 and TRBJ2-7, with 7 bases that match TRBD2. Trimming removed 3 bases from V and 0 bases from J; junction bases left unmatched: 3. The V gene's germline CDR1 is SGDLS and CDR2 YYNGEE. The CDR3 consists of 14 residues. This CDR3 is CASSASGNSYEQYF. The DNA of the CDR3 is TGTGCCAGCAGCGCGAGCGGGAACTCCTACGAGCAGTACTTC.